This T cell receptor (beta chain) was retrieved from a study of identical twins (dated by TCRdb to 2016 to 2018). Background for the entire study: To test whether fetal clonotypes persist, this study deep-sequenced TCR alpha and beta repertoires from monozygotic twins, from unrelated adults of various ages, and from cord blood. To rule out contamination, the twin experiments were replicated at different times with different library preparation protocols. Findings and caveats that apply to the study as a whole: Out-of-frame TCR alpha sequences shared between twins showed an excess of low generation-probability sequences compared with coincidental sharing between unrelated individuals. Fewer insertions were carried by abundant cord blood beta clonotypes, a similar but weaker trend appeared in young adult naive repertoires, and no such trend appeared in memory repertoires. In monozygotic twins, out-of-frame TCR alpha sharing was systematically underestimated by recombination models, although the models agreed with sharing between unrelated individuals. Zero-insertion analyses could be partly confounded by invariant T cells such as MAIT and iNKT, though diverse VJ usage argued against such confounding for most clonotypes. Conclusions relied on cross-sectional statistical analysis, since the same donors could not be followed over many years. The excess sharing between twins in beta out-of-frame sequences was weaker because fewer shared sequences reduced the signal-to-noise ratio.

All donors were healthy Caucasians. The twin cohort consisted of three pairs of female monozygotic twins, all aged roughly 18 to 30 years. Using Miltenyi CD45RO+ enrichment and human naive T-cell isolation kits, memory (CD45RO+) and naive T cells were isolated from PBMC. Worth noting for this clonotype: What this receptor recognizes is not known. Per-base quality was not reported, and no clone a single base away is much larger than it.

The library was made by 5' RACE. Sequencing relied on an Illumina HiSeq 2000. Template switching added a universal primer binding site, and the final cDNA carried a unique molecular identifier that allowed TCR cDNA molecules to be counted accurately. Specific primers in the conserved constant-segment region were used to synthesize first-strand cDNA for TCR alpha and beta chains. Each cDNA library was double barcoded, with a SMART-Mk sample barcode plus Illumina barcodes, to control for contamination. TruSeq adapter sequences along with Illumina sample barcodes were introduced in two successive PCR steps. TCR alpha and beta cDNA libraries were sequenced on the Illumina HiSeq platform with custom primers. In the original analysis: Unique molecular identifiers were extracted from raw reads with MiGEC, and CDR3 positions were determined with MiXCR. Recombination models were inferred per individual with the repgenHMM and IGoR tools using an EM algorithm. The tcR package in R was used for shared clonotype analysis, with sharing normalized by the product of cloneset sizes. To study raw recombination free of thymic and clonal selection effects, out-of-frame nonproductive sequences were analyzed. TCRdb took the public reads, trimmed them with fastp at Q25, ran MiXCR for clone calling and kept in-frame beta chains. Rows are unified per CDR3 protein, each entry keeping the most common DNA and genes. None of the V and J calls come from the authors' own analysis; TCRdb made them. The sample profile shows fewer than 350,000 distinct CDR3 sequences; 8% to 9% of them were found once. The leading ten clones occupy approximately 2.1% of the sample.

Its CDR3 holds 15 amino acids, cysteine through phenylalanine. The sequence is cut down to CDR3 DNA, 45 bases in frame from base 1. V is shortened by 7 bases, J by 4 bases, and the region joining them spans 14 bases. For CDR1 and CDR2, the germline V gene lists MDHEN and SYDVKM. These data also featured in a second study, about yellow fever vaccine responses in identical twins. The second study, in turn, reports: According to the authors, the vaccine-induced T cell response in identical twins seemed to be partly convergent and partly specific to each individual. In identical twins, the study followed T cell clones that responded to the vaccine with precision.

The V and J segments used are TRBV28 and TRBJ2-6; the D call is tentative, TRBD1 or TRBD2, as each matches 5 bases. The source is a woman younger than 30 in good health. The sequencing sample was made of memory (CD45RO+) T cells sorted from blood. The meaning of the sample's cell subset or site label: CD45RO+ enriched T cells. CDR3 loop: CASISPGAGANVLTF. In nucleotides, the sequence is TGTGCCAGCATCTCCCCCGGGGCCGGGGCCAACGTCCTGACTTTC.